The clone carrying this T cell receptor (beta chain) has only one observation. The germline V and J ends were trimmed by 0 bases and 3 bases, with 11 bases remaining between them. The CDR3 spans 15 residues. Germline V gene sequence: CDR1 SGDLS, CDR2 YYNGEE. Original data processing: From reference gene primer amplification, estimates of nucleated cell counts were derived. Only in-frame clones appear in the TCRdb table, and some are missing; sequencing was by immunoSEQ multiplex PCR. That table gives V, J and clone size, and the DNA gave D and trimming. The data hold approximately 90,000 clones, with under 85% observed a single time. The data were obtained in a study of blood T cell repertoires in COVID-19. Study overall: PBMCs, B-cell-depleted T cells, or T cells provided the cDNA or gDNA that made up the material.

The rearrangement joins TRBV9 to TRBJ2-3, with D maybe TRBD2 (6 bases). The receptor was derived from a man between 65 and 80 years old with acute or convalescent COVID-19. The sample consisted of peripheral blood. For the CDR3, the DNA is TGTGCCAGCAGCGTAGTCGGGGGAGGAACAGATACGCAGTATTTT. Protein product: CASSVVGGGTDTQYF.